The 24 T cell receptor beta chains reported below all come from one sample, sequenced in a study of identical twins. TCRdb recomputed calls from the 5' RACE reads with MiXCR, one row per CDR3 protein. The sample yields over 250,000 distinct CDR3 sequences, roughly 9% seen once. This sample was also put to use in a study of yellow fever vaccine responses in identical twins.

The sequencing input was CD8+ T cells sorted from blood. These receptors were taken from a woman aged 18 to 35 in good health.

This clonotype occurred many times. The chain recombines TRBV9 with TRBJ2-3; no reliable D call. Germline CDR1 and CDR2: SGDLS and YYNGEE. Trimming cost V 5 bases and J 0 bases, with 13 bases left between them. This CDR3 has 15 amino acids. DNA for the CDR3: TGTGCCAGCAGGGAAGATAAACTCAGCACAGATACGCAGTATTTT. Its protein product is CASREDKLSTDTQYF.

This clonotype was seen many times. The V call is TRBV20-1, the J call TRBJ2-2; TRBD2 matches 10 bases. CDR1 is DFQATT and CDR2 is SNEGSKA in the germline V gene (reference sequence). Trimming took 1 base from V and 6 from J; bases not matched to a gene: 5. This CDR3 region has 15 residues. The CDR3 bases are TGCAGTGCTAGAGCACTAGCGGGATTGTCCGGGGAGCTGTTTTTT. This codes for CSARALAGLSGELFF.

This clonotype was seen a handful of times. The genes are TRBV6-1 and TRBJ2-3; 12 bases fit TRBD1. Germline V CDR1 and CDR2: MNHNS, SASEGT. The CDR3 loop spans 19 amino acids. With V trimmed by 6 bases and J by 4 bases, 17 bases remained unmatched. CDR3 loop: CASSSDDSTGTGGPDTQYF. In DNA form, the CDR3 reads TGTGCCAGCAGCTCCGATGACTCAACCGGGACAGGGGGCCCAGATACGCAGTATTTT.

In its sample, this clonotype was seen a few times. V is TRBV5-1 and J is TRBJ2-7; no reliable D call. Germline values: CDR1 SGHRS, CDR2 YFSETQ. The ends were cut back, 3 bases at V and 0 bases at J, with 10 bases in the middle. The CDR3 loop spans 14 amino acids. This CDR3 reads CASSWRVASYEQYF. For the CDR3, the DNA is TGCGCCAGCAGCTGGCGTGTGGCCTCCTACGAGCAGTACTTC.

The CDR3 nucleotides are TGTGCCAGCAGCCAACCCCCCTACGAGACCCAGTACTTC. Its translation is CASSQPPYETQYF. The V and J genes are TRBV3-1 and TRBJ2-5; D is ambiguous. The V gene lost 2 bases and the J gene lost 5 bases, with 9 bases spanning the gap. The CDR3 consists of 13 residues. Germline V gene data show CDR1 as LGHDT and CDR2 as YNNKEL (reference sequence).

In its sample, this clonotype was seen many times. The chain uses TRBV15 and TRBJ2-3; D may be TRBD2 (6 bases). The CDR3 totals 17 residues. Trimming removed 0 bases at V and 4 bases at J, with 17 bases between. CDR1 and CDR2 from the germline V gene are LNHNV and YYDKDF (reference sequence). CDR3 loop: CATSRDRGRGWADTQYF. The CDR3 bases are TGTGCCACCAGCAGAGATCGGGGGAGAGGGTGGGCAGATACGCAGTATTTT. Using reference TRBV15 and TRBJ2-3 for the parts outside the CDR3, the full variable domain is DAMVIQNPRYQVTQFGKPVTLSCSQTLNHNVMYWYQQKSSQAPKLLFHYYDKDFNNEADTPDNFQSRRPNTSFCFLDIRSPGLGDTAMYLCATSRDRGRGWADTQYFGPGTRLTVL.

Only a few counts were recorded for this clonotype. The CDR3 bases are TGCAGTGCTAACGACAGGGGTCTGTCCTACGAGCAGTACTTC. Protein sequence: CSANDRGLSYEQYF. The rearrangement links TRBV20-1 to TRBJ2-7; the match to TRBD1 covers 8 bases. The CDR3 extends over 14 amino acids. Germline trimming cut 4 bases from V and 1 base from J; bases unmatched to any gene: 6. Germline V gene lookup returns CDR1 DFQATT and CDR2 SNEGSKA (reference sequence).

This clonotype was counted many times. The CDR3 is CSVEDPIAGGLLQFF. The CDR3 DNA follows: TGCAGCGTTGAAGATCCAATAGCGGGAGGACTCCTCCAGTTCTTC. V gene TRBV29-1 combines with J gene TRBJ2-1, with 10 nucleotides matching TRBD2. V dropped 0 bases and J dropped 13; count of bases not matched to a gene: 12. Per the germline V gene, CDR1 is SQVTM and CDR2 is ANQGSEA. The CDR3 has 15 residues.

This clonotype was detected once. This rearrangement joins TRBV5-4 to TRBJ2-3; TRBD1 aligns across 9 bases. The length of the CDR3 is 15 residues. The V and J ends lost 3 bases and 3 bases, in that order; junction bases with no gene match: 5. Germline V gives CDR1 SGHNT, CDR2 YYREEE (reference sequence). CDR3 amino acids: CASSSWGTGTDTQYF. In DNA form, the CDR3 reads TGTGCCAGCAGCTCCTGGGGGACAGGGACAGATACGCAGTATTTT.

The genes are TRBV6-1 and TRBJ2-7; 7 nucleotides match TRBD1. Losses at the gene ends were 4 bases for V and 0 bases for J; bases not matched to a gene: 6. This CDR3 is built from 15 residues. CDR1 is MNHNS and CDR2 is SASEGT in the germline V gene. The chain's CDR3 is CASSVTGDSSYEQYF. The DNA for the CDR3 is TGTGCCAGCAGTGTAACAGGGGACAGCTCCTACGAGCAGTACTTC.

As concerns this clonotype: It is unclear where the CDR3 begins or ends on the DNA, so no DNA is shown, and the CDR3 is as TCRdb lists it. This rearrangement joins TRBV24-1 to TRBJ2-2. Termini included, the CDR3 measures 13 amino acids. CDR1 and CDR2 from the germline V gene are KGHDR and SFDVKD. The CDR3 loop reads CATSDLDRELFFF.

At least ten counts were recorded for this clonotype. The genes are TRBV18 and TRBJ2-7, with unresolved D. The V gene lost 6 bases and the J gene lost 0 bases, with 9 bases spanning the gap. The CDR3 is made up of 13 amino acids. Germline V gene sequence: CDR1 KGHSH, CDR2 LQKENI. This chain's CDR3 is CASSPHDSYEQYF. The CDR3 bases are TGTGCCAGCTCTCCTCACGACTCCTACGAGCAGTACTTC.

This clonotype showed up just a few times. The rearrangement uses TRBV3-1 and TRBJ1-4; TRBD1 agrees at 11 bases. Trimming removed 1 base from V and 8 bases from J; junction bases left unmatched: 0. The CDR3 runs to 14 residues. Germline V gene sequence: CDR1 LGHDT, CDR2 YNNKEL (reference sequence). The CDR3 protein is CASSQGTGGEKLFF. DNA for the CDR3: TGTGCCAGCAGCCAAGGGACAGGGGGCGAAAAACTGTTTTTT.

This clonotype was seen many times. The V and J genes are TRBV9 and TRBJ1-1; D uncertain. This CDR3 contains 13 residues. CDR1 is SGDLS, CDR2 YYNGEE, per germline. V lost 0 bases, J lost 11 bases, and 14 bases lay in between. CDR3 DNA sequence: TGTGCCAGCAGCGTAGGGAGCGGTATGGTGGCTTTCTTT. This sequence encodes CASSVGSGMVAFF.

This clonotype was counted a few times. This sequence joins TRBV10-3 and TRBJ2-1; D perhaps matches TRBD2 (7 bases). The V end lost 10 bases, the J end lost 1 base, and 26 bases lay between the germline ends. The germline gives CDR1 ENHRY, CDR2 SYGVKD. The CDR3 extends over 18 amino acids. CDR3 sequence reads: CATEIGGGLGISYNEQFF. The CDR3 DNA follows: TGTGCCACGGAAATCGGCGGGGGCCTTGGAATTTCCTACAATGAGCAGTTCTTC.

The J gene is TRBJ2-1, the V gene TRBV5-6; 7 positions match TRBD1. The CDR3 is 15 amino acids. Losses at the gene ends were 4 bases for V and 2 bases for J; bases not matched to a gene: 6. The germline V gene encodes CDR1 SGHDT and CDR2 YYEEEE. CDR3 sequence reads: CASSAITGAYNEQFF. For the CDR3, the DNA is TGTGCCAGCAGCGCAATCACAGGGGCCTACAATGAGCAGTTCTTC.

The chain joins TRBV13 to TRBJ1-1; weak D call: TRBD1 (5 bases). Deletions cut 1 base from V and 1 base from J, with 7 bases between. CDR1 PRHDT and CDR2 FYEKMQ come from the germline V gene (reference sequence). The CDR3 covers 14 residues. Here the CDR3 reads CASSLETANTEAFF. CDR3 coding DNA: TGTGCCAGCAGCTTAGAGACAGCGAACACTGAAGCTTTCTTT. The full variable domain, with the rest looked up from reference TRBV13 and TRBJ1-1, is AAGVIQSPRHLIKEKRETATLKCYPIPRHDTVYWYQQGPGQDPQFLISFYEKMQSDKGSIPDRFSAQQFSDYHSELNMSSLELGDSALYFCASSLETANTEAFFGQGTRLTVV.

This clonotype came up many times. The DNA for the CDR3 is TGCGCCAGCAGCTTGCCCCTAGCGGCAGATACGCAGTATTTT. Its translation: CASSLPLAADTQYF. The chain joins TRBV5-1 to TRBJ2-3; 7 bases map to TRBD2. The CDR3 sequence is 14 residues long. The V and J ends lost 1 base and 4 bases, in that order; junction bases with no gene match: 3. Germline CDR1 reads SGHRS; CDR2 reads YFSETQ.

The rearrangement uses TRBV5-1 and TRBJ2-1; D perhaps matches TRBD2 (6 bases). V gave up 4 bases and J gave up 0 bases, with 11 bases separating them. The CDR3 covers 15 residues. Germline V gives CDR1 SGHRS, CDR2 YFSETQ. The CDR3 DNA is TGCGCCAGCAGCCCGGGACTGAGCTCCTACAATGAGCAGTTCTTC. Translating gives CASSPGLSSYNEQFF.

This clonotype came up a few times. The rearrangement joins TRBV27 to TRBJ2-5; D is unclear. The V end was cut by 2 bases, the J end by 0 bases, with 7 bases between. Germline CDR1 reads MNHEY; CDR2 reads SMNVEV (reference sequence). The CDR3 length is 14 residues. The CDR3 sequence is CASSLKNYQETQYF. The CDR3 DNA is TGTGCCAGCAGTTTAAAGAATTACCAAGAGACCCAGTACTTC.

This clonotype has only a few counts. The gene calls are TRBV7-2 and TRBJ2-1; 7 nucleotides align to TRBD2. V shed 11 bases and J 5 bases; nucleotides not matched to a gene: 9. There are 13 residues in the CDR3. Germline V gives CDR1 SGHTA, CDR2 FQGNSA. CDR3 sequence (DNA): TGTGCCGTCGGGACTAACCAAGACAATGAGCAGTTCTTC. As protein: CAVGTNQDNEQFF.

This clonotype has ten or more counts. This sequence joins TRBV7-9 and TRBJ2-1, with 8 positions matching TRBD2. This CDR3 has 16 residues. Germline V CDR1 and CDR2: SEHNR, FQNEAQ (reference sequence). Unmatched junction bases numbered 7, after V lost 3 bases and J lost 3 bases. CDR3 sequence: CASSFLPSGFYNEQFF. The CDR3 nucleotides are TGTGCCAGCAGCTTTTTGCCTAGCGGGTTCTACAATGAGCAGTTCTTC. Complete variable domain (other parts from reference TRBV7-9 and TRBJ2-1): DTGVSQNPRHKITKRGQNVTFRCDPISEHNRLYWYRQTLGQGPEFLTYFQNEAQLEKSRLLSDRFSAERPKGSFSTLEIQRTEQGDSAMYLCASSFLPSGFYNEQFFGPGTRLTVL.

This clonotype has a handful of counts. The chain joins TRBV6-4 to TRBJ2-5, with 7 positions matching TRBD2. CDR1 and CDR2 from the germline V gene are MRHNA and SNTAGT. CDR3 length equals 13 residues. With 1 base clipped from V and 9 bases from J, the junction kept 5 bases outside the gene matches. In nucleotides, the CDR3 is TGTGCCAGCAGTGACTTACCGGGGGGACCCCAGTACTTC. Protein product: CASSDLPGGPQYF.

This clonotype was detected many times. J is TRBJ2-4 and V is TRBV4-1; D is possibly TRBD1 (8 bases). This CDR3 contains 14 residues. Germline CDR1 is MGHRA and CDR2 is YSYEKL. Trimming pared 3 bases from V and 5 bases from J, leaving 11 bases between. The CDR3 is CASSHTGGENIQYF. The CDR3 DNA is TGCGCCAGCAGCCACACAGGGGGGGAAAACATTCAGTACTTC.